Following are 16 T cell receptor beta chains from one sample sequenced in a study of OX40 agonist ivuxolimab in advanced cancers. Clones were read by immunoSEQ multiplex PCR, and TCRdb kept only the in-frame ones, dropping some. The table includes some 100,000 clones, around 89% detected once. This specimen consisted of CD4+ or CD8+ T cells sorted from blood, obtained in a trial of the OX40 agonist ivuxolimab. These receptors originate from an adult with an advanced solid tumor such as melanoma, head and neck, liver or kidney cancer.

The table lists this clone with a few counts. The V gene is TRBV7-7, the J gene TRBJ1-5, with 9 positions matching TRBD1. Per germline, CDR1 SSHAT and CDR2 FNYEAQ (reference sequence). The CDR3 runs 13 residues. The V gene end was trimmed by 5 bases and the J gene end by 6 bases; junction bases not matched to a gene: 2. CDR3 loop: CASSPGQGQPQHF. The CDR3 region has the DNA TGTGCCAGCAGCCCGGGACAGGGTCAGCCCCAGCATTTT.

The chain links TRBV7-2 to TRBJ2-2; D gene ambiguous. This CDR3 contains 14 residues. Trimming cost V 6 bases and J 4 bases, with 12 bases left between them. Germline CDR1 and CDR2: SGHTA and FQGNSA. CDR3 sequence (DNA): TGTGCCAGCAGGGGCCTCCGGGCCACCGGGGAGCTGTTTTTT. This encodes CASRGLRATGELFF.

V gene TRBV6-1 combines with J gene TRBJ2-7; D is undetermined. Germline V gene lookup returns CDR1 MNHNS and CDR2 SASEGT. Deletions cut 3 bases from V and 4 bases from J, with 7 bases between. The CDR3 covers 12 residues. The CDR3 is CASSDIGYEQYF. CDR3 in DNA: TGTGCCAGCAGTGATATTGGGTACGAGCAGTACTTC.

The CDR3 bases are TGTGCCAGCAGCTTAGAATCGGGGGTCATTTCACCCCTCCACTTT. Encoded protein: CASSLESGVISPLHF. The chain has TRBV7-2 and TRBJ1-6, with D perhaps matching TRBD1 (5 bases). The CDR3 has 15 residues. Trimming removed 1 base from V and 9 bases from J, with 13 bases in between. Germline CDR1 reads SGHTA; CDR2 reads FQGNSA.

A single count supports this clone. In DNA form, the CDR3 reads TGCGCCAGCACCCTGCAGGGGGGCACTAACTATGGCTACACCTTC. This codes for CASTLQGGTNYGYTF. The chain recombines TRBV5-1 with TRBJ1-2; TRBD1 agrees at 7 bases. The CDR3 runs to 15 residues. Germline V gene data show CDR1 as SGHRS and CDR2 as YFSETQ. J was trimmed by 0 bases and V by 6 bases; bases with no gene match: 8.

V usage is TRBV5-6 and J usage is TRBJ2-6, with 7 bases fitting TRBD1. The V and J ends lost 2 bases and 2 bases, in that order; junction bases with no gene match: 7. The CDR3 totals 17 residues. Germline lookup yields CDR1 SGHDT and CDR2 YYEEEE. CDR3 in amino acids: CASSLISDRAGANVLTF. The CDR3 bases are TGTGCCAGCAGCTTAATTTCCGACAGGGCTGGGGCCAACGTCCTGACTTTC.

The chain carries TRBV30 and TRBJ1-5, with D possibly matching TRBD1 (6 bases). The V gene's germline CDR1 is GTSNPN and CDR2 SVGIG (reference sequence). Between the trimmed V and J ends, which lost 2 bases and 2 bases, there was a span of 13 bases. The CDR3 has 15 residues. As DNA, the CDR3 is TGTGCCTGGAGTAGGGGGGCGGGTGGCAATCAGCCCCAGCATTTT. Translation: CAWSRGAGGNQPQHF.

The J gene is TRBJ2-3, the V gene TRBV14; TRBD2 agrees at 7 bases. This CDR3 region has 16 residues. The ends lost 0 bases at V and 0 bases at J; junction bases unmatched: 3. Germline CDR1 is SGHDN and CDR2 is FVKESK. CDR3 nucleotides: TGTGCCAGCAGCCAAGATCGGGACTACAGCACAGATACGCAGTATTTT. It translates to CASSQDRDYSTDTQYF. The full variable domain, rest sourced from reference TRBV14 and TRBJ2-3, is EAGVTQFPSHSVIEKGQTVTLRCDPISGHDNLYWYRRVMGKEIKFLLHFVKESKQDESGMPNNRFLAERTGGTYSTLKVQPAELEDSGVYFCASSQDRDYSTDTQYFGPGTRLTVL.

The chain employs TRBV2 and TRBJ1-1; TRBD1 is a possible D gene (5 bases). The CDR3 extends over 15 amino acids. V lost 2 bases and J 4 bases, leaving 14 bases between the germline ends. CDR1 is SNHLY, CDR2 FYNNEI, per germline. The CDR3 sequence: CASSEIPGPGTEAFF. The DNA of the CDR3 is TGTGCCAGCAGTGAAATCCCAGGGCCGGGCACTGAAGCTTTCTTT.

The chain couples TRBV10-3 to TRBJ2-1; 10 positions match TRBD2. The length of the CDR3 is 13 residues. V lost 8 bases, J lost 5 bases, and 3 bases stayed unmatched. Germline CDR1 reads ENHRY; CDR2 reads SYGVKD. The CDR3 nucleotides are TGTGCCATCGGGAGCGGGAGGGACAATGAGCAGTTCTTC. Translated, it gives CAIGSGRDNEQFF.

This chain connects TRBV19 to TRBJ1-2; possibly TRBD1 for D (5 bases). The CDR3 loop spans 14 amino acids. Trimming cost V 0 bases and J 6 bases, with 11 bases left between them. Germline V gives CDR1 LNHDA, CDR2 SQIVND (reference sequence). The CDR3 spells CASSIDIRENGYTF. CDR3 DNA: TGTGCCAGTAGTATAGACATCAGGGAGAATGGCTACACCTTC.

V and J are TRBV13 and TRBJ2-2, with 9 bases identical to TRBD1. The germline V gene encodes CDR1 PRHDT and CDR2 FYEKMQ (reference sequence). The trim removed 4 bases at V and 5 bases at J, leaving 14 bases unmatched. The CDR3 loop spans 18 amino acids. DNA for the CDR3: TGTGCCAGCAGCTGGCGGGTATCCGGGACAGGGTATACCGGGGAGCTGTTTTTT. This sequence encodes CASSWRVSGTGYTGELFF.

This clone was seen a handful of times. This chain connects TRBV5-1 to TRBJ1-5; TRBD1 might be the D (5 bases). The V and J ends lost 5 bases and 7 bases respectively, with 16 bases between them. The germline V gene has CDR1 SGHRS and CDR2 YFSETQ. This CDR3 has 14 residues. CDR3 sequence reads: CASSAGGKGQPQHF. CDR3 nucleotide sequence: TGCGCCAGCAGTGCCGGGGGAAAGGGGCAGCCCCAGCATTTT.

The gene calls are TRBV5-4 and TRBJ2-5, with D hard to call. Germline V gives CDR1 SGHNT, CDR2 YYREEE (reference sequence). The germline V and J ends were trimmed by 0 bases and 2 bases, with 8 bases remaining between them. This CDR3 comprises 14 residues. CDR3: CASSLGSQQETQYF. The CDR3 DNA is TGTGCCAGCAGCTTGGGCAGCCAACAAGAGACCCAGTACTTC. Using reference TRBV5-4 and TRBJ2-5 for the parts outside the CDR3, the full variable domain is ETGVTQSPTHLIKTRGQQVTLRCSSQSGHNTVSWYQQALGQGPQFIFQYYREEENGRGNFPPRFSGLQFPNYSSELNVNALELDDSALYLCASSLGSQQETQYFGPGTRLLVL.

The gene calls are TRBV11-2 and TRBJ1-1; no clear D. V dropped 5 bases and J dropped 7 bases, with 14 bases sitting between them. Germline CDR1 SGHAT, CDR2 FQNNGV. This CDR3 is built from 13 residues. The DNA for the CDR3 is TGTGCCAGCAGCCCCCGGGGTCGATTTGAAGCTTTCTTT. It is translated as CASSPRGRFEAFF. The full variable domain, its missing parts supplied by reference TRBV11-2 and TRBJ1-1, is EAGVAQSPRYKIIEKRQSVAFWCNPISGHATLYWYQQILGQGPKLLIQFQNNGVVDDSQLPKDRFSAERLKGVDSTLKIQPAKLEDSAVYLCASSPRGRFEAFFGQGTRLTVV.

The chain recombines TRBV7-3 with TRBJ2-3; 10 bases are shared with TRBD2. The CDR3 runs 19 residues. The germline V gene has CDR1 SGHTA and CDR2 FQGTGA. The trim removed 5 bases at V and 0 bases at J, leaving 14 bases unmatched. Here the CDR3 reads CASSPRPLLAGASTDTQYF. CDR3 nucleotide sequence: TGTGCCAGCAGCCCGCGACCCCTGCTAGCGGGGGCTAGCACAGATACGCAGTATTTT.